The 4 T cell receptor beta chains below all came from one sample that was sequenced in a study of blood T cell repertoires in COVID-19. The protocol was immunoSEQ multiplex PCR, while the TCRdb copy is restricted to in-frame clones and leaves out a portion. This sample yields around 200,000 clones, of which approximately 83% are seen a single time; approximately 4.8% belongs to the top ten. The sample taken for sequencing was peripheral blood. These receptors were taken from a man over 45 with active or convalescent COVID-19.

This sequence joins TRBV6-5 and TRBJ2-7; a possible D gene is TRBD2 (5 bases). The CDR3 contains 14 residues. Germline CDR1 reads MNHEY; CDR2 reads SVGAGI. V was shortened by 5 bases and J by 2 bases, with 13 bases between the two germline ends. The DNA for the CDR3 is TGTGCCAGCAGTCGACAACGGGGAACCTACGAGCAGTACTTC. This gives the protein CASSRQRGTYEQYF.

About this clone: Given a much more abundant clone one base away, this may be a read error. The rearrangement joins TRBV7-9 to TRBJ1-1; the match to TRBD1 covers 8 bases. J was trimmed by 13 bases and V by 2 bases; bases with no gene match: 6. This CDR3 comprises 12 residues. Germline CDR1 is SEHNR and CDR2 is FQNEAQ (reference sequence). The CDR3 nucleotides read TGTGCCAGCAGCTTACCGCGACAGGGGTATTTCTTT. Its translation: CASSLPRQGYFF.

The genes are TRBV19 and TRBJ2-1; possible D gene TRBD1, 6 bases. Trimming stripped 3 bases from V and 7 bases from J, with 10 bases between. The V gene's germline CDR1 is LNHDA and CDR2 SQIVND (reference sequence). The CDR3 is 13 residues long. The CDR3: CASSIGDRNEQFF. The DNA for the CDR3 is TGTGCCAGTAGTATTGGAGACAGGAATGAGCAGTTCTTC.

The chain joins TRBV7-2 to TRBJ1-1; TRBD1 agrees at 7 bases. Per germline, CDR1 SGHTA and CDR2 FQGNSA. Trimming took 1 base from V and 10 from J; bases not matched to a gene: 6. This CDR3 contains 13 residues. The CDR3 DNA is TGTGCCAGCAGCTTAGACGGTCAGGGGGTAGCTTTCTTT. As protein: CASSLDGQGVAFF.